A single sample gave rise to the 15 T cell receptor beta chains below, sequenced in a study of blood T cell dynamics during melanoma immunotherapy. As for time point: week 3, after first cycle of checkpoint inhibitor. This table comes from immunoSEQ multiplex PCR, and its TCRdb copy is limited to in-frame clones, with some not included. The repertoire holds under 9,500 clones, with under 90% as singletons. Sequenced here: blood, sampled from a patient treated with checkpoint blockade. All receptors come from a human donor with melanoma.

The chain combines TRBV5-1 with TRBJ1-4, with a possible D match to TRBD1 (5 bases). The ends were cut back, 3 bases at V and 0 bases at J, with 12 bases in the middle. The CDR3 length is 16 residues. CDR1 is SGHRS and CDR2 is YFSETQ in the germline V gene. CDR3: CASSSGRGATNEKLFF. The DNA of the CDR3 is TGCGCCAGCAGCTCGGGGAGGGGTGCAACTAATGAAAAACTGTTTTTT.

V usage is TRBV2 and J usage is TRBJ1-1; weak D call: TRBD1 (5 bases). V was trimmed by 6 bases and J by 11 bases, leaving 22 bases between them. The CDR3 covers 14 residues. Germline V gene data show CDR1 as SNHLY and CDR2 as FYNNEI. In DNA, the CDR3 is TGTGCCAGCAGGTCCGGGGGGGATGGGGTTGGTGCTTTCTTT. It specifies CASRSGGDGVGAFF.

This chain's CDR3 is CASSASRIRGKLFF. The CDR3 DNA is TGTGCCAGCAGCGCGTCCCGGATCAGGGGGAAACTGTTTTTT. The chain carries TRBV6-1 and TRBJ1-4; 7 bases match TRBD1. CDR3 length equals 14 residues. V trimming: 6 bases; J trimming: 11 bases; junction bases outside the gene matches: 12. The germline CDR1 and CDR2 sequences are MNHNS and SASEGT.

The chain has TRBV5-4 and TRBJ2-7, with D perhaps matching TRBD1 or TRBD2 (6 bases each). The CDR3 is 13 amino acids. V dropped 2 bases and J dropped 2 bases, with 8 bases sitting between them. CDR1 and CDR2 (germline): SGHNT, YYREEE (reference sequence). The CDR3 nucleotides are TGTGCCAGCAGCTTAGGGGGGCCCTACGAGCAGTACTTC. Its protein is CASSLGGPYEQYF.

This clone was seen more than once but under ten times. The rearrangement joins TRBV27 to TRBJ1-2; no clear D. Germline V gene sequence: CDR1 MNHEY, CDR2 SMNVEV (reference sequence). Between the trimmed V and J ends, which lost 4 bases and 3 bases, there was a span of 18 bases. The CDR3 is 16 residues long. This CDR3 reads CASSWSVGDGYYGYTF. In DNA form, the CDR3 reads TGTGCCAGCAGTTGGTCCGTGGGCGATGGTTACTATGGCTACACCTTC.

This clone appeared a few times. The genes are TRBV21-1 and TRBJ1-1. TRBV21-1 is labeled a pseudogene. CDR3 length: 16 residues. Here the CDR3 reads CASSKQREGPNTEAFF. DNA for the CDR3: TGTGCCAGCAGCAAACAAAGGGAGGGGCCCAACACTGAAGCTTTCTTT.

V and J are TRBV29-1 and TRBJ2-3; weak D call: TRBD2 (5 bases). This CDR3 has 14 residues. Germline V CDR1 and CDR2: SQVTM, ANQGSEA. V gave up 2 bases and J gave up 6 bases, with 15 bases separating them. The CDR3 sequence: CSVEQNQPGDTQYF. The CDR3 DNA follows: TGCAGCGTTGAACAAAACCAACCGGGGGATACGCAGTATTTT.

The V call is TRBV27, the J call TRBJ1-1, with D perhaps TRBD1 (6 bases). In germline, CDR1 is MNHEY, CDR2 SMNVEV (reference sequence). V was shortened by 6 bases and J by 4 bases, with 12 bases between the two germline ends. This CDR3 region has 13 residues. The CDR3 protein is CASRYQGSTEAFF. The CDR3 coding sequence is TGTGCCAGCAGATATCAGGGGAGCACTGAAGCTTTCTTT.

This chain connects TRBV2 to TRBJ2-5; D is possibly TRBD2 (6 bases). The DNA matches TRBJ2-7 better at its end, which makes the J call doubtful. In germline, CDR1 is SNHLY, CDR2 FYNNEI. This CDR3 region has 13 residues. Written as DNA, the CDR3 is TGTGCCAGCAGTTATACTGAGGGAGGCGAGCAGTACTTC. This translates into CASSYTEGGEQYF.

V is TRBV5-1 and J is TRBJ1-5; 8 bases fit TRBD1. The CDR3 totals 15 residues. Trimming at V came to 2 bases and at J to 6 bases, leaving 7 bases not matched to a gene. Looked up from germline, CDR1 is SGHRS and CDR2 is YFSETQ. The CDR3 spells CASSFTGGEGQPQHF. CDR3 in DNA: TGCGCCAGCAGCTTCACAGGGGGTGAAGGTCAGCCCCAGCATTTT.

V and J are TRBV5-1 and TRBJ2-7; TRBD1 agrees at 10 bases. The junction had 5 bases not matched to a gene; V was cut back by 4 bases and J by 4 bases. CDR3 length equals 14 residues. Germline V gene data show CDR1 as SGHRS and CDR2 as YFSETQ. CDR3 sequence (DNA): TGCGCCAGCAGCAGAGACAGGGGGCTGTACGAGCAGTACTTC. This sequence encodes CASSRDRGLYEQYF. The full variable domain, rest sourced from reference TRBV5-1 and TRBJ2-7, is KAGVTQTPRYLIKTRGQQVTLSCSPISGHRSVSWYQQTPGQGLQFLFEYFSETQRNKGNFPGRFSGRQFSNSRSEMNVSTLELGDSALYLCASSRDRGLYEQYFGPGTRLTVT.

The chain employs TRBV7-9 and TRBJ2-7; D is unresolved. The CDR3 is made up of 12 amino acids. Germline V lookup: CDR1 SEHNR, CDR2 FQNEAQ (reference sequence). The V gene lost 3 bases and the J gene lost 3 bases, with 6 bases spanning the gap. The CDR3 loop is CASSFQNYEQYF. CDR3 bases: TGTGCCAGCAGCTTCCAAAACTACGAGCAGTACTTC.

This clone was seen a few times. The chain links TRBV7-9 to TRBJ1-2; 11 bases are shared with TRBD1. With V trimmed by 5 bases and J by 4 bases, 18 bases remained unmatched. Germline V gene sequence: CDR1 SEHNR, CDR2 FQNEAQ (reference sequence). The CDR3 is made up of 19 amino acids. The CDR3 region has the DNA TGTGCCAGCAGCGCAATTAGGGCGGGGACAGGGGGAATCCTCTATGGCTACACCTTC. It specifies CASSAIRAGTGGILYGYTF.

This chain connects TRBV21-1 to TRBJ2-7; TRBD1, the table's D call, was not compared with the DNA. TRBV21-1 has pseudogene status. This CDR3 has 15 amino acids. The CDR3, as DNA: TGTGCCAGCAGCAAGGTTTACAGGGGGCCCTACGAGCAGTACGTC. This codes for CASSKVYRGPYEQYV.

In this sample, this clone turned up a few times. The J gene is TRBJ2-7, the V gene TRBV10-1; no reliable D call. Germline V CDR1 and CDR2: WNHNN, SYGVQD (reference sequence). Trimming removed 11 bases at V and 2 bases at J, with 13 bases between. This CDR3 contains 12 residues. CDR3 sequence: CAGKGSAYEQYV. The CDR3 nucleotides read TGCGCCGGTAAGGGCTCAGCCTACGAGCAGTACGTC.